Included here is one T cell receptor (beta chain) sequence, with context. The data originate from a study of shared clonotypes between healthy human individuals. Study overall: Three CD4 naive, three CD4 memory, two CD8 naive and one CD8 memory plate were used per donor.

Original processing methods: In the immunoSEQ data, sequences were junction-only and lacked quality scores, so filtering differed. Profiled with immunoSEQ multiplex PCR; TCRdb holds only in-frame clones, not every one. V and J calls and clone size are those listed in that table; D and trimming were worked out from the DNA. The table has around 100,000 clones, just over 65% seen once. The material sequenced was memory CD8+ T cells sorted from blood. Regarding subset: CD45RO+ cells pooled with CCR7-negative TemRA cells. This clonotype was obtained from a woman in her twenties or thirties in good health.

The CDR3 protein is CASSLATGGPLYEQYF. CDR3 sequence (DNA): TGTGCCAGCAGCTTGGCTACGGGAGGGCCGTTATACGAGCAGTACTTC. The rearrangement uses TRBV5-6 and TRBJ2-7; TRBD2 matches at 8 bases. With 0 bases clipped from V and 4 bases from J, the junction kept 9 bases outside the gene matches. There are 16 residues in the CDR3. Germline V gene lookup returns CDR1 SGHDT and CDR2 YYEEEE.